One sample yielded the 22 T cell receptor beta chains listed below, sequenced in a study of T cells in Graves' hyperthyroidism and ophthalmopathy. TCR beta CDR3 regions were amplified from RNA transcripts. During a first-round RT-PCR of the TCR CDR3, the HTBI primer set was used. Each CDR3 protein gets one entry after TCRdb re-called the multiplex PCR reads with MiXCR. The table lists 660,000 or so distinct CDR3 sequences, around 21% of them singletons. The source material was blood. The receptor set was obtained from a man aged 25 to 45 with Graves' ophthalmopathy.

This clonotype appeared a few times. V and J are TRBV29-1 and TRBJ2-2, with 9 bases matching TRBD1. This CDR3 has 14 amino acids. CDR1 and CDR2 from the germline V gene are SQVTM and ANQGSEA. V lost 4 bases, J lost 4 bases, and 4 bases stayed unmatched. The CDR3 sequence is CSVVTGGSTGELFF. The DNA for the CDR3 is TGCAGCGTTGTGACAGGGGGGAGCACCGGGGAGCTGTTTTTT.

A single count supports this clonotype. The gene calls are TRBV6-9 and TRBJ2-5; 8 positions match TRBD2. V dropped 4 bases and J dropped 0; count of bases not matched to a gene: 7. Germline-derived CDR1 and CDR2 are MNHGY and SVAAGI. This CDR3 contains 16 residues. Written as DNA, the CDR3 is TGTGCCAGCAGTTCCTGGACTAGCAGGGACCAAGAGACCCAGTACTTC. Translated: CASSSWTSRDQETQYF.

In its sample, this clonotype was seen a few times. The chain uses TRBV2 and TRBJ2-2, with no clear D. Trimming pared 6 bases from V and 8 bases from J, leaving 10 bases between. The CDR3 totals 12 residues. CDR1 is SNHLY and CDR2 is FYNNEI in the germline V gene. The CDR3 here is CASSQQSGELFF. The CDR3 DNA sequence: TGTGCCAGCAGCCAACAAAGTGGGGAGCTGTTTTTT.

This clonotype was picked up many times. The V and J genes are TRBV3-1 and TRBJ2-3, with TRBD2 identical over 7 bases. The CDR3 loop spans 16 amino acids. V lost 3 bases to trimming and J lost 0 bases; unmatched junction nucleotides: 6. The germline CDR1 and CDR2 sequences are LGHDT and YNNKEL (reference sequence). The CDR3 coding sequence is TGTGCCAGCAGCCAGGAGGGGACTACTAGCACAGATACGCAGTATTTT. It translates to CASSQEGTTSTDTQYF.

This clonotype came up a few times. The chain couples TRBV20-1 to TRBJ2-7; D not certain. CDR1 and CDR2 (germline): DFQATT, SNEGSKA (reference sequence). V lost 0 bases and J 0 bases, leaving 6 bases between the germline ends. CDR3 length equals 13 residues. The CDR3 nucleotides read TGCAGTGCTAGAGATTCAGACTCCTACGAGCAGTACTTC. Translation gives CSARDSDSYEQYF.

As for this clonotype: One base away lies a much larger clone, so this may be a sequencing read error. The chain couples TRBV28 to TRBJ1-1; D gene unclear. Looked up from germline, CDR1 is MDHEN and CDR2 is SYDVKM. Trimming cost V 5 bases and J 3 bases, with 16 bases left between them. There are 15 residues in the CDR3. The chain's CDR3 is CASSLIIGRYTEAFF. The CDR3 DNA reads TGTGCCAGCAGTCTAATTATCGGACGGTACACTGAAGCTTTCTTT.

This clonotype was counted at least ten times. This chain uses TRBV12-3 or TRBV12-4 with TRBJ2-1; 13 bases are a match to TRBD2. This CDR3 is 19 amino acids long. The V segment lost 1 base and the J segment 3 bases; nucleotides outside the gene matches: 9. The CDR3 DNA reads as TGTGCCAGCAGTTTAGGACCGGCGACTAGCGGGAGGAACTACAATGAGCAGTTCTTC. It codes for CASSLGPATSGRNYNEQFF.

This clonotype was recorded at least ten times. The chain is built from TRBV28 and TRBJ2-2; D is possibly TRBD2 (6 bases). The CDR3 runs 18 residues. Trimming cost V 5 bases and J 0 bases, with 19 bases left between them. The germline CDR1 and CDR2 sequences are MDHEN and SYDVKM. This CDR3 reads CASSTSLPRGPNTGELFF. The CDR3, as DNA: TGTGCCAGCAGTACTTCCCTCCCGCGGGGCCCGAACACCGGGGAGCTGTTTTTT.

The sample holds a few counts of this clonotype. The chain links TRBV7-9 to TRBJ2-2; D remains ambiguous. The ends were cut back, 4 bases at V and 7 bases at J, with 13 bases in the middle. There are 14 residues in the CDR3. Germline CDR1 reads SEHNR; CDR2 reads FQNEAQ (reference sequence). The CDR3 DNA is TGTGCCAGCAGCTCGGACCCCCCGGGCGGGGAGCTGTTTTTT. Protein: CASSSDPPGGELFF.

The rearrangement joins TRBV6-2 or TRBV6-3 to TRBJ1-1; perhaps TRBD1 as D (5 bases). The V gene's germline CDR1 is MNHEY and CDR2 SVGEGT. This CDR3 is built from 16 residues. V lost 2 bases and J lost 5, with 18 bases in between. Here the CDR3 reads CASSYLAGQLGTEAFF. The DNA of the CDR3 is TGTGCCAGCAGTTACCTGGCAGGACAACTCGGGACTGAAGCTTTCTTT.

As for this clonotype: A much larger clonotype is one base distant, so this may be a read error. The CDR3 does not close with the conserved phenylalanine or tryptophan, likely indicating a read error. This rearrangement joins TRBV20-1 to TRBJ2-7; TRBD1 aligns across 8 bases. The CDR3 runs 15 residues. Trimming at V came to 3 bases and at J to 4 bases, leaving 11 bases not matched to a gene. Germline CDR1 and CDR2: DFQATT and SNEGSKA (reference sequence). CDR3 loop: CSASETGGPLYEQYL. In nucleotides, the CDR3 is TGCAGTGCTAGTGAAACAGGGGGTCCCCTTTACGAGCAGTACCTC.

The chain carries TRBV11-2 and TRBJ2-1, with TRBD2 matching 8 bases. J was trimmed by 4 bases and V by 8 bases; bases with no gene match: 10. The CDR3 contains 15 residues. From germline, CDR1 is SGHAT and CDR2 FQNNGV. Here the CDR3 reads CASRTTSGAYNEQFF. The CDR3 bases are TGTGCCAGCCGGACCACTAGCGGAGCTTACAATGAGCAGTTCTTC.

This sequence joins TRBV20-1 and TRBJ2-7; TRBD2 matches 12 bases. CDR3 size: 12 residues. J lost 6 bases, V lost 5 bases, and 2 bases had no gene match. Germline-derived CDR1 and CDR2 are DFQATT and SNEGSKA (reference sequence). The CDR3 is CSAAGLAGEQYF. The CDR3 bases are TGCAGTGCTGCGGGACTAGCGGGCGAGCAGTACTTC.

The rearrangement uses TRBV6-1 and TRBJ1-5, with 7 bases that match TRBD1. The V gene's germline CDR1 is MNHNS and CDR2 SASEGT. The V gene end was trimmed by 6 bases and the J gene end by 0 bases; junction bases not matched to a gene: 8. CDR3 length: 16 amino acids. The CDR3 spells CASRDGQAYSNQPQHF. The CDR3 DNA is TGTGCCAGCAGAGACGGACAGGCCTATAGCAATCAGCCCCAGCATTTT.

With respect to this clonotype: At one end, the junction sequence differs from germline, possibly due to a read error. V is TRBV28 and J is TRBJ2-5; 8 bases match TRBD1. CDR3 length equals 12 residues. Germline assignment: CDR1 MDHEN and CDR2 SYDVKM. In DNA form, the CDR3 reads TGTGCCAGCAGTTGGGGGACAGGCAAGGCGGACTTC. Protein: CASSWGTGKADF.

There are many counts of this clonotype. The chain carries TRBV7-2 and TRBJ2-1; D tentatively fits TRBD1 or TRBD2 (6 bases each). Trimming removed 5 bases from V and 8 bases from J, with 13 bases in between. The CDR3 is 13 residues long. CDR1 is SGHTA and CDR2 is FQGNSA in the germline V gene. The CDR3 coding sequence is TGTGCCAGCAGCCCCGCCGGGGGCGATGAGCAGTTCTTC. Its protein is CASSPAGGDEQFF.

The table lists this clonotype with many counts. V gene TRBV5-1 combines with J gene TRBJ1-2, with 9 nucleotides matching TRBD1. The CDR3 covers 15 residues. Germline CDR1 SGHRS, CDR2 YFSETQ. V gave up 3 bases and J gave up 5 bases; unmatched junction bases: 8. Here the CDR3 DNA reads TGCGCCAGCAGCTCTGGACAGGGGATTTTATATGGCTACACCTTC. As protein: CASSSGQGILYGYTF.

A few counts support this clonotype. This chain connects TRBV20-1 to TRBJ2-5, with 8 positions matching TRBD1. Trimming removed 6 bases from V and 2 bases from J; junction bases left unmatched: 8. This CDR3 has 14 amino acids. The germline CDR1 and CDR2 sequences are DFQATT and SNEGSKA (reference sequence). DNA for the CDR3: TGCAGTGCACCGGGACAGGCCCCTCAAGAGACCCAGTACTTC. Translating it yields CSAPGQAPQETQYF.

This clonotype was detected only a few times. The chain couples TRBV12-3 or TRBV12-4 to TRBJ2-3; weak D call: TRBD1 (6 bases). The length of the CDR3 is 14 residues. The V end lost 10 bases, the J end lost 4 bases, and 18 bases lay between the germline ends. The DNA of the CDR3 is TGTGCCACCGCCCTAGGGGGTAGCGCAGATACGCAGTATTTT. As protein: CATALGGSADTQYF.

This clonotype was recorded at least ten times. This chain connects TRBV11-2 to TRBJ1-1; D possibly corresponds to TRBD1 (5 bases). This CDR3 comprises 14 residues. The ends were cut back, 5 bases at V and 4 bases at J, with 14 bases in the middle. CDR1 and CDR2 from the germline V gene are SGHAT and FQNNGV. In DNA form, the CDR3 reads TGTGCCAGCAGCGAAAACTGGGGGGGCACTGAAGCTTTCTTT. Its translation: CASSENWGGTEAFF. The whole variable domain, remainder taken from reference TRBV11-2 and TRBJ1-1, is EAGVAQSPRYKIIEKRQSVAFWCNPISGHATLYWYQQILGQGPKLLIQFQNNGVVDDSQLPKDRFSAERLKGVDSTLKIQPAKLEDSAVYLCASSENWGGTEAFFGQGTRLTVV.

The rearrangement uses TRBV11-2 and TRBJ2-3; possible D gene TRBD2, 6 bases. Looked up from germline, CDR1 is SGHAT and CDR2 is FQNNGV. V was shortened by 1 base and J by 4 bases, with 12 bases between the two germline ends. This CDR3 is built from 15 residues. The CDR3 protein is CASSLGLAWADTQYF. The CDR3 DNA sequence: TGTGCCAGCAGCTTAGGGCTAGCGTGGGCAGATACGCAGTATTTT.

The table lists this clonotype with a few counts. The chain combines TRBV12-3 or TRBV12-4 with TRBJ2-1; TRBD2 agrees at 9 bases. The CDR3 is made up of 14 amino acids. Trimming at V came to 2 bases and at J to 13 bases, leaving 9 bases not matched to a gene. The CDR3 sequence: CASSLPAKAGGQFF. DNA for the CDR3: TGTGCCAGCAGTTTACCAGCGAAAGCGGGAGGACAGTTCTTC.